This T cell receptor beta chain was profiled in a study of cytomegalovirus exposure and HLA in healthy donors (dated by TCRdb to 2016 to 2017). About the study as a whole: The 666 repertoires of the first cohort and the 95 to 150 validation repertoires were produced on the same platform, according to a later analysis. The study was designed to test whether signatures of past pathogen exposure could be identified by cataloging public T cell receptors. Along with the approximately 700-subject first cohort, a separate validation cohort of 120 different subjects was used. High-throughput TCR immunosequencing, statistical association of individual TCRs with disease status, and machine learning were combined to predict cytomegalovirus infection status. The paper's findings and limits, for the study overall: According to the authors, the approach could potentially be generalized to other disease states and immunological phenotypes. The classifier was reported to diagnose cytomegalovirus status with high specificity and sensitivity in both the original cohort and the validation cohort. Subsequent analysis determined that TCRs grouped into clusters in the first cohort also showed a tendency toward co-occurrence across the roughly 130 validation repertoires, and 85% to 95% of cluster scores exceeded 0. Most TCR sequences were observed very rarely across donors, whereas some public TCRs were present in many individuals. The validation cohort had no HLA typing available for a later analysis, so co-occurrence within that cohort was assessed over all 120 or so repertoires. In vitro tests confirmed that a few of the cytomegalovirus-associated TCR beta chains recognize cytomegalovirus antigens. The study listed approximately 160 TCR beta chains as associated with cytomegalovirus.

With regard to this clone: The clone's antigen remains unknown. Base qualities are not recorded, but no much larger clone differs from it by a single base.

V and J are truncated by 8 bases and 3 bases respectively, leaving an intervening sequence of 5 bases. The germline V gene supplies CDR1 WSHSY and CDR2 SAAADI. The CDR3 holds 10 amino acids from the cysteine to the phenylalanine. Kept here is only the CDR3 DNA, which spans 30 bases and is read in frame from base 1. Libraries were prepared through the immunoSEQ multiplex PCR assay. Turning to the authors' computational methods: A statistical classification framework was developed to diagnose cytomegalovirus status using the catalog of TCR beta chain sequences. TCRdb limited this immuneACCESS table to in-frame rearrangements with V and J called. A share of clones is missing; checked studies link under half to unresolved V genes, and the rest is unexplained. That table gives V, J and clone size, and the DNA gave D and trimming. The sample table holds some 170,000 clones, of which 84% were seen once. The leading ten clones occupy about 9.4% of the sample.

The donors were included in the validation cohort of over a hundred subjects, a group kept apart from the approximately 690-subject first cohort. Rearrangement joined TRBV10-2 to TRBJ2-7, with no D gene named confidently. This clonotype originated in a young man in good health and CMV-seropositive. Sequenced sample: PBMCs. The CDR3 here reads CASGLYEQYF. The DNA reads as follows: TGCGCCAGCGGCCTCTACGAGCAGTACTTC.